The clone carrying this T cell receptor beta chain was counted only a few times. Since a much larger clone is just one base distant, this may be a read error. This record belongs to a study of regulatory T cells in long-lasting Graves disease. Germline CDR1 and CDR2: SNHLY and FYNNEI. V was shortened by 6 bases and J by 11 bases, with 17 bases between the two germline ends. The CDR3 extends over 13 amino acids. For TCR beta, libraries came from iRepertoire HTBI primers and Arm-PCR of CDR3 regions. One entry per CDR3 protein, called by TCRdb with MiXCR from the multiplex PCR reads. This table has around 480,000 distinct CDR3 sequences, about 16% appearing once. Time point: newly diagnosed GD, antithyroid drugs for less than 3 months. RNA from PBMCs was the source of the TCR library. These data also featured in a second study, about T cells in Graves' hyperthyroidism and ophthalmopathy. That paper states: Peripheral blood also featured most of the thyroid clonotypes expanded above 0.001.

The specimen comprised peripheral blood mononuclear cells (PBMCs), sampled at new diagnosis, from a patient treated with antithyroid drugs. The clonotype originates from a woman aged 40-60 years with Graves disease. The V and J genes are TRBV2 and TRBJ1-5; D might be TRBD1 (6 bases). For the CDR3, the DNA is TGTGCCAGCAGGATTTTACAGGGTCGGTCCCAGCATTTT. This codes for CASRILQGRSQHF.